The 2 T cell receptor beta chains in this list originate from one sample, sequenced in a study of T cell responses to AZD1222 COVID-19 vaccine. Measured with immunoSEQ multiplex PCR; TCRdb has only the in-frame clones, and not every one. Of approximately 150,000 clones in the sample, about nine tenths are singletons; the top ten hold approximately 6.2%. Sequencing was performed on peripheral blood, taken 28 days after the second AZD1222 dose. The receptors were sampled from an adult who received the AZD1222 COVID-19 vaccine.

Here the CDR3 DNA reads TGTGCCAGCAGCTCTGGACAGGTTTCTAATGAAAAACTGTTTTTT. Protein product: CASSSGQVSNEKLFF. The V gene is TRBV6-6, the J gene TRBJ1-4, with TRBD1 matching 7 bases. Unmatched junction bases numbered 7, after V lost 6 bases and J lost 3 bases. Germline V lookup: CDR1 MNHNY, CDR2 SVGAGI (reference sequence). This CDR3 is 15 amino acids long.

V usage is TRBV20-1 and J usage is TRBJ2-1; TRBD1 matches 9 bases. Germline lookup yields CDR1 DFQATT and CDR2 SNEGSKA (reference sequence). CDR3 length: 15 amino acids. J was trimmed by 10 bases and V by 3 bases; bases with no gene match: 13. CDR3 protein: CSASLGQGRLGEQFF. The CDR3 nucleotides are TGCAGTGCTAGTCTGGGACAGGGTCGTTTAGGGGAGCAGTTCTTC.